A selection of T cell receptor beta chains follows, all from one sample in a study of tumor and adjacent non-tumor tissue in lung cancer. TCRdb passed the multiplex PCR reads through MiXCR, listing each CDR3 protein once. The table records more than 60,000 distinct CDR3 sequences, 77% of them present only once. Sequenced input: lung tumor tissue. These receptors were taken from a woman aged 50 to 60 with non-small cell lung cancer. The CDR3 runs from the conserved cysteine through the conserved F or W. A D gene is named only where the DNA matches it firmly. For some rows the clone size is stated as once, few or many, or as a class when expanded; others skip it.

size | D | J | V | CDR3 | DNA
many | TRBD2 | TRBJ2-2 | TRBV24-1 | CATSDPSSGIGGELFF | TGTGCCACCAGTGACCCCAGCAGCGGGATCGGCGGGGAGCTGTTTTTT
many | NA | TRBJ2-1 | TRBV28 | CASTLAFRNEQFF | TGTGCCAGCACCTTGGCGTTCCGGAATGAGCAGTTCTTC
NA | NA | TRBJ1-1 | TRBV12-3/TRBV12-4 | CVSSFQQGGGTEAIF | TGTGTCAGCAGTTTCCAACAGGGTGGGGGGACTGAAGCTATCTTT
NA | NA | TRBJ2-7 | TRBV12-3/TRBV12-4 | CVSYFGGTYEQYF | TGTGTCAGCTATTTTGGGGGGACCTACGAGCAGTACTTC
NA | NA | TRBJ1-2 | TRBV6-5 | CASSYAATVNYGCTF | TGTGCCAGCAGTTACGCGGCGACAGTTAACTATGGCTGCACCTTT
NA | NA | TRBJ1-1 | TRBV7-9 | CASGYSARSTEAFF | TGTGCCAGCGGCTACTCCGCGAGGAGCACTGAGGCTTTCTTT
NA | TRBD1 | TRBJ1-5 | TRBV4-1 | CVSSQTGQANQPQHF | TGCGTCAGCAGCCAAACGGGACAGGCGAATCAACCCCAGCATTTT
NA | NA | TRBJ2-1 | TRBV6-6 | CASNQLAGSNKQFF | TGTGCCAGCAATCAACTAGCAGGATCCAATAAGCAGTTCTTC
NA | NA | TRBJ2-5 | TRBV5-1 | CASSLAAGQESQYF | TGCGCCAGCAGCTTGGCCGCTGGCCAAGAGAGCCAGTACTTC
few | NA | TRBJ2-1 | TRBV20-1 | CSASGRPLGYNEQFF | TGCAGTGCTAGTGGTCGCCCTTTGGGATACAATGAGCAGTTCTTC
NA | NA | TRBJ2-3 | TRBV20-1 | CSARVDSRRKTNTQYF | TGCAGTGCTAGAGTCGATAGCAGGAGGAAAACAAATACGCAGTATTTT
NA | NA | TRBJ2-1 | TRBV20-1 | CSARDWKNYNEQFF | TGCAGTGCTAGAGATTGGAAGAACTACAATGAGCAGTTCTTC
once | NA | TRBJ1-1 | TRBV10-1 | CASSPQVSNTETFF | TGCGCCAGCAGTCCTCAGGTGTCGAACACTGAAACTTTCTTT
few | NA | TRBJ1-6 | TRBV6-6 | CASSFGIGVSPLHF | TGTGCCAGTAGCTTCGGGATAGGGGTATCACCCCTCCACTTT
NA | NA | TRBJ2-7 | TRBV5-1 | CASGSQTGGLSEQYF | TGCGCCAGCGGCTCCCAGACAGGTGGTCTATCCGAGCAGTACTTC
NA | TRBD2 | TRBJ2-5 | TRBV5-1 | CTSSPGLAGVTRRQETQYF | TGTACCAGCAGCCCCGGACTAGCGGGAGTTACCCGCCGCCAAGAGACCCAGTACTTC
once | TRBD2 | TRBJ2-7 | TRBV12-3/TRBV12-4 | CANSLQWGLGGYKQYF | TGTGCCAACAGTTTACAATGGGGACTAGGAGGCTACAAGCAGTACTTC
NA | NA | TRBJ1-5 | TRBV6-2/TRBV6-3 | CTSSDVLQSQHF | TGTACCAGCAGTGACGTACTACAGTCCCAGCATTTT
NA | NA | TRBJ2-4 | TRBV10-3 | CAIRTRRPPVLMARNIQYF | TGTGCCATCAGGACCCGACGGCCCCCTGTACTTATGGCCAGAAACATTCAGTACTTC
NA | NA | TRBJ1-2 | TRBV5-6 | CVSSLALAISYGYTF | TGTGTCAGCAGCTTGGCTCTCGCCATTAGCTATGGCTACACCTTC
NA | NA | TRBJ1-3 | TRBV29-1 | CSVEDDSGNTIYF | TGCAGCGTTGAAGACGACTCTGGAAACACTATATATTTT
NA | TRBD1 | TRBJ2-7 | TRBV20-1 | CSTREVGTGLYEQYF | TGCAGTACTAGAGAAGTTGGGACAGGTCTCTACGAGCAGTACTTC
NA | TRBD1 | TRBJ2-5 | TRBV6-6 | CLSDPGQLYQETQYF | TGTCTCAGCGACCCGGGACAGCTCTACCAAGAGACCCAGTACTTC
once | NA | TRBJ2-1 | TRBV7-8 | CASSSRLASYNGQFF | TGTGCCAGCAGCTCCCGGCTAGCGTCCTACAATGGGCAGTTCTTC
NA | TRBD2 | TRBJ2-7 | TRBV11-2 | CVRSPRTSGRALWEQHF | TGTGTCAGGAGCCCCCGGACTAGCGGGAGGGCATTGTGGGAGCAGCACTTC
many | NA | TRBJ2-1 | TRBV5-1 | CASSLDRYNEQFF | TGCGCCAGCAGCTTGGACCGATACAATGAGCAGTTCTTC
NA | NA | TRBJ2-1 | TRBV4-1 | CASNQEATNEQFF | TGCGCCAGCAACCAAGAGGCTACGAATGAGCAGTTCTTC
NA | NA | TRBJ2-1 | TRBV7-9 | CDSSLELGFGQFF | TGTGACAGCAGCTTAGAACTGGGCTTCGGGCAGTTCTTC
few | NA | TRBJ2-7 | TRBV4-1 | CASSQDLGRGSYGQYF | TGCGCCAGCAGCCAAGACTTAGGGAGGGGGTCCTACGGGCAGTACTTC
NA | NA | TRBJ2-7 | TRBV9 | CASSVDGEGYEQYF | TGTGCCAGCAGCGTAGATGGGGAAGGGTACGAGCAGTACTTC
NA | NA | TRBJ1-5 | TRBV30 | CAWSIAWGNQPQHF | TGTGCCTGGAGTATTGCCTGGGGAAATCAGCCCCAGCATTTC
NA | NA | TRBJ1-1 | TRBV20-1 | CSASMSAWWDTEAFF | TGCAGTGCTAGTATGAGTGCATGGTGGGACACCGAAGCTTTCTTT
NA | TRBD2 | TRBJ2-1 | TRBV11-2 | CASSFMREYSEQFF | TGTGCCAGCAGCTTCATGCGGGAGTACAGTGAGCAGTTCTTC
NA | NA | TRBJ2-7 | TRBV4-1 | CASSQWSFRLDEQYF | TGCGCCAGTAGCCAATGGTCCTTTCGCCTCGACGAGCAGTACTTC
NA | NA | TRBJ2-1 | TRBV14 | CTSSQNIGDEQFF | TGTACCAGCAGCCAGAATATAGGGGATGAGCAATTCTTC
NA | TRBD1 | TRBJ1-1 | TRBV6-5 | CASSYGQVNSEAIF | TGTGCCAGCAGTTACGGACAGGTGAACAGTGAAGCTATCTTT
medium-sized | NA | TRBJ1-2 | TRBV4-1 | CASSQASGPANYGYTF | TGCGCCAGCAGCCAAGCTTCAGGACCGGCTAACTATGGCTACACCTTC
NA | NA | TRBJ2-2 | TRBV12-3/TRBV12-4 | CASSLREGRTNIGELFF | TGTGCCAGCAGTCTACGGGAAGGACGGACAAACATCGGGGAACTGTTTTTT
NA | NA | TRBJ2-5 | TRBV4-2 | CASSQGSRQETQYF | TGTGCCAGCAGCCAGGGGAGCAGGCAAGAGACCCAGTACTTC
NA | NA | TRBJ2-5 | TRBV29-1 | CSVVGQKFQETQHF | TGCAGCGTCGTCGGACAAAAATTTCAAGAGACCCAGCACTTC
NA | TRBD1 | TRBJ2-7 | TRBV20-1 | CSANRQGDDEQYF | TGCAGTGCTAACCGACAGGGGGACGACGAGCAGTACTTC
NA | NA | TRBJ2-1 | TRBV29-1 | CSAEGFGGLTSYNEQFF | TGCAGCGCTGAAGGGTTCGGCGGGCTAACCTCCTACAATGAGCAGTTCTTC
medium-sized | TRBD1 | TRBJ2-7 | TRBV5-5 | CASSSTPGQGYEQYF | TGTGCCAGCAGCTCAACCCCGGGACAGGGCTACGAGCAGTACTTC
many | NA | TRBJ2-7 | TRBV20-1 | CSARGGQSYEQYF | TGCAGTGCTAGAGGCGGGCAATCCTACGAGCAGTACTTC